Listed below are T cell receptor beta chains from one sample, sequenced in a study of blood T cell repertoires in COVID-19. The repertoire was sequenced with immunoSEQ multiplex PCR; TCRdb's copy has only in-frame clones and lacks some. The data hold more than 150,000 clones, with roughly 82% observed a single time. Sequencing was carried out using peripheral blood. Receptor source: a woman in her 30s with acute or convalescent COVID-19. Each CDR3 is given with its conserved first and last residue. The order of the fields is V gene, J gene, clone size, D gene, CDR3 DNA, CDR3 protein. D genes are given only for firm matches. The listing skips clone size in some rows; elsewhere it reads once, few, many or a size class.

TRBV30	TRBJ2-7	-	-	TGTGCCTTCGCGCCCCAAAGCTCCTACGAGCAGTACTTC	CAFAPQSSYEQYF
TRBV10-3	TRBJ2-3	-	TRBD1	TGTGCCATCAGATTGGGACAGGGGACAGATACGCAGTATTTT	CAIRLGQGTDTQYF
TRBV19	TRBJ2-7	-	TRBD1	TGTGCCAGTAGTACGCGACAGGGGGTCTTCTACGAGCAGTACTTC	CASSTRQGVFYEQYF
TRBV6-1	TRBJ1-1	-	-	TGTGCCAGCAGTGCAAATCGGACACCCCTAAACACTGAAGCTTTCTTT	CASSANRTPLNTEAFF
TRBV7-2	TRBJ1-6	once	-	TGTGCCAGCAGCTTAGACAGTAATTCACCCCTCCACTTT	CASSLDSNSPLHF
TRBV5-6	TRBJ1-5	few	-	TGTGCCAGCAGCTTGGGGGGAGGCAATCAGCCCCAGCATTTT	CASSLGGGNQPQHF
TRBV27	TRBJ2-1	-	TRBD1	TGTGCCAGCAGTATAGCAGGGGGCAATGAGCAGTTCTTC	CASSIAGGNEQFF
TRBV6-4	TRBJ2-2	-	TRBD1	TGTGCCAGCAGGCCGGGACAGGGGTGGACCGGGGAGCTGTTTTTT	CASRPGQGWTGELFF
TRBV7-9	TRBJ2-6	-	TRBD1	TGTGCCAGCAGCTTAGCAACAGGGGGCCCCTCTGGGGCCAACGTCCTGACTTTC	CASSLATGGPSGANVLTF
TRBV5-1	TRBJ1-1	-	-	TGCGCCAGCAGCTTGGATGCCTCGTTTAGTGCTTTCTTT	CASSLDASFSAFF
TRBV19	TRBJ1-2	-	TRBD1	TGTGCCATCGCCGGGACAGGGGGATATGGCTACACCTTC	CAIAGTGGYGYTF
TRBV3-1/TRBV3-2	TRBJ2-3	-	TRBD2	TGTGCCAGCAGCCAAGATCCGTCTAGCGGGGAACCGTATTTT	CASSQDPSSGEPYF
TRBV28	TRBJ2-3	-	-	TGTGCCAGCAACTCGCCCGAACCGGGCACAGATACGCAGTATTTT	CASNSPEPGTDTQYF
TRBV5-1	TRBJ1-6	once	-	TGCGCCAGCAGACGGGAATCCACCGGGTGGTCCCCCCTCCACTTT	CASRRESTGWSPLHF